This T cell receptor beta chain was profiled in a study of blood T cell repertoires in COVID-19. Across the study: The United States, Italy and Spain were the sources of the acute and convalescent COVID-19 samples. From T cells, B-cell-depleted T cells, or PBMCs came the material, which was cDNA or gDNA.

TCRdb's table, derived via immunoSEQ multiplex PCR, lists solely in-frame clones and lacks some. The data show fewer than 150,000 clones, around 85% seen once. This receptor was obtained from a woman aged 45-65 years with acute or convalescent COVID-19. What was sequenced was peripheral blood.

DNA for the CDR3: TGCGCCAGCAGCCAAGAGGGACAGGGGGCAGGGGGCTACACCTTC. It codes for CASSQEGQGAGGYTF. V and J are TRBV4-1 and TRBJ1-2; 12 bases are shared with TRBD1. Trimming took 0 bases from V and 8 from J; bases not matched to a gene: 4. The CDR3 sequence is 15 residues long. CDR1 MGHRA and CDR2 YSYEKL come from the germline V gene.